This is a list of T cell receptor beta chains from one sample in a study of beta chain features in type 1 diabetes. Some clones are missing from TCRdb's copy, which holds only in-frame ones; the method was immunoSEQ multiplex PCR. The profile shows some 160,000 clones, roughly 8% of them singletons. Sample: central memory CD4+ T cells from blood. The source of these receptors is a young woman with type 1 diabetes. Each CDR3 is given with its conserved first and last residue. A D gene is named only where the DNA matches it firmly. Rows give clone size only sometimes, using once, few, many, or a class for an expanded clone.

>.|TRBV4-3|TRBJ1-2|.
TGCGCCAGCAGCCAAGATAGGCGGTATGGCTACACCTTC
CASSQDRRYGYTF
>.|TRBV7-9|TRBJ2-2|.
TGTGCCAGCAGCCTGCTTGAGGGAGGAATCGGGGAGCTGTTTTTT
CASSLLEGGIGELFF
>few|TRBV7-2|TRBJ2-5|.
TGTGCCAGCAGCTTAGCTCACATCCAAGAGACCCAGTACTTC
CASSLAHIQETQYF
>.|TRBV7-9|TRBJ2-5|TRBD1
TGTGCCAGCAGCTTAGGACAGGGAAAAGAGACCCAGTACTTC
CASSLGQGKETQYF
>few|TRBV7-2|TRBJ2-3|.
TGTGCCAGCAGCTTAGACCCCCCTTCCGGTGGTACGCAGTATTTT
CASSLDPPSGGTQYF
>few|TRBV18|TRBJ2-5|.
TGTGCCAGCTCACCAGGAGGGGGCGGAGAGACCCAGTACTTC
CASSPGGGGETQYF
>few|TRBV5-1|TRBJ1-4|.
TGCGCCAGCAGCGACGGGAGGATTAATGAAAAACTGTTTTTT
CASSDGRINEKLFF
>.|TRBV14|TRBJ2-1|TRBD1
TGTGCCAGCAGCCCTGACCTGGGACAGGGAATCTACAATGAGCAGTTCTTC
CASSPDLGQGIYNEQFF
>.|TRBV4-3|TRBJ1-1|.
TGCGCCAGCAGCCAAGATTACCGTAGTCTTATTCGGGCTTTCTTT
CASSQDYRSLIRAFF
>few|TRBV7-2|TRBJ2-3|.
TGTGCCAGCAGCATACTAGCAGTCGAAGATACGCAGTATTTT
CASSILAVEDTQYF
>.|TRBV19|TRBJ2-1|TRBD2
TGTGCCAGTAGTACAATAGAAGGACTAGCGGGGGGATCCAATGAGCAGTTCTTC
CASSTIEGLAGGSNEQFF
>.|TRBV5-1|TRBJ2-7|.
TGCGCCAGCAGCCTGGATCCGGCGGTGAGCTCCTACGAGCAGTACTTC
CASSLDPAVSSYEQYF
>few|TRBV6-1|TRBJ1-4|.
TGTGCCAGCAGCCCCCGACAGGCCCGGAACGAAAAACTGTTTTTT
CASSPRQARNEKLFF
>.|TRBV28|TRBJ2-4|.
TGTGCCAGCAGTTTCCCGGTTACGGACATTCAGTACTTC
CASSFPVTDIQYF
>.|TRBV2|TRBJ2-7|.
TGTGCCAGCAACCCCCGGCCCCTAGCCGGCGAGCAGTACTTC
CASNPRPLAGEQYF
>.|TRBV7-9|TRBJ1-1|.
TGTGCCAGCAGCTTATCGACTGGAGACACTGAAGCTTTCTTT
CASSLSTGDTEAFF
>.|TRBV2|TRBJ1-1|TRBD1
TGTGCCAGCAGTCCGGACAGGGACACTGAAGCTTTCTTT
CASSPDRDTEAFF
>.|TRBV7-9|TRBJ2-1|TRBD2
TGTGCCAGCGCTTTACTAGCGCTCAACAATGAGCAGTTCTTC
CASALLALNNEQFF
>few|TRBV4-3|TRBJ1-2|TRBD1
TGCGCCAGCAGCCAAGATCGTGGGACAGGGGGCTATGGCTACACCTTC
CASSQDRGTGGYGYTF
>few|TRBV7-9|TRBJ1-6|.
TGTGCCAGCAGCTTACGGGGGGCCAATTCACCCCTCCACTTT
CASSLRGANSPLHF
>.|TRBV14|TRBJ2-7|.
TGTGCCAGCAGCCAAGGTAGGGGATACTACGAGCAGTACTTC
CASSQGRGYYEQYF
>few|TRBV9|TRBJ2-7|.
TGTGCCAGCAGCGTCAGTGGGGGGACAGTGGGTGCCGAGCAGTACTTC
CASSVSGGTVGAEQYF